This T cell receptor beta chain was recorded in a study of response to subunit inactivated influenza vaccine. CDR3 size: 16 residues. TCRdb reprocessed the RT-PCR reads with MiXCR, giving one entry per CDR3 protein. The sample includes about 500,000 distinct CDR3 sequences, more than 15% seen only once; the top ten take less than 4%. The starting material was CD4+ T cells sorted from PBMCs, obtained 23 months after vaccination. The rearrangement links TRBV21-1 to TRBJ2-7. TRBV21-1 is flagged as a pseudogene. The sequence derives from a man between 50 and 69 years old who received an inactivated influenza vaccine. The CDR3 loop reads CASSNLDRSLSYEQYF. CDR3 bases: TGTGCCAGCAGCAATTTAGACCGGAGTCTCTCCTACGAGCAGTACTTC.